Listed here are 31 T cell receptor beta chains from one sample, sequenced in a study of T cell responses to AZD1222 COVID-19 vaccine. Sequencing was performed with immunoSEQ multiplex PCR; in TCRdb, only in-frame clones are kept and a portion is missing. The sample lists 86,000 or so clones, around nine tenths occurring once. The sequences come from peripheral blood, collected 28 days after the second AZD1222 dose. All receptors come from an adult who received the AZD1222 COVID-19 vaccine.

This rearrangement joins TRBV19 to TRBJ2-3; 8 bases match TRBD2. This CDR3 is built from 15 residues. Germline V gives CDR1 LNHDA, CDR2 SQIVND (reference sequence). The V and J ends lost 7 bases and 0 bases, in that order; junction bases with no gene match: 6. The CDR3 nucleotides are TGTGCCAGTACCATTAGCGGGGCTAGCACAGATACGCAGTATTTT. This sequence encodes CASTISGASTDTQYF.

The V gene is TRBV5-1, the J gene TRBJ1-2, with D possibly being TRBD1 (5 bases). The CDR3 runs 12 residues. Germline lookup yields CDR1 SGHRS and CDR2 YFSETQ. V gave up 0 bases and J gave up 10 bases, with 10 bases separating them. This chain's CDR3 is CASSLEGPHYTF. In nucleotides, the CDR3 is TGCGCCAGCAGCTTGGAGGGGCCACACTACACCTTC.

The chain has TRBV18 and TRBJ1-3; 7 positions match TRBD1. The junction had 8 bases not matched to a gene; V was cut back by 6 bases and J by 0 bases. CDR1 is KGHSH and CDR2 is LQKENI in the germline V gene. The CDR3 loop spans 16 amino acids. CDR3 DNA sequence: TGTGCCAGCTCTCCCGGACAGGCGGGCTCTGGAAACACCATATATTTT. It is translated as CASSPGQAGSGNTIYF.

The chain uses TRBV5-4 and TRBJ1-5, with TRBD1 identical over 8 bases. Germline V CDR1 and CDR2: SGHNT, YYREEE (reference sequence). V trimming: 5 bases; J trimming: 8 bases; junction bases outside the gene matches: 3. The CDR3 is made up of 12 amino acids. CDR3 sequence reads: CASSKDREPQHF. CDR3 in DNA: TGTGCCAGCAGTAAGGACAGGGAGCCCCAGCATTTT.

The chain recombines TRBV25-1 with TRBJ2-1; D ambiguous. This CDR3 region has 14 residues. V lost 5 bases and J lost 4, with 12 bases in between. Germline V lookup: CDR1 MGHDK, CDR2 SYGVNS. CDR3 in DNA: TGTGCCAGCAGTCCCGGGTATCCTTACAATGAGCAGTTCTTC. Its protein is CASSPGYPYNEQFF. The full variable domain, rest sourced from reference TRBV25-1 and TRBJ2-1, is EADIYQTPRYLVIGTGKKITLECSQTMGHDKMYWYQQDPGMELHLIHYSYGVNSTEKGDLSSESTVSRIRTEHFPLTLESARPSHTSQYLCASSPGYPYNEQFFGPGTRLTVL.

The V call is TRBV30, the J call TRBJ2-1; the match to TRBD2 covers 8 bases. CDR1 and CDR2 from the germline V gene are GTSNPN and SVGIG (reference sequence). With V trimmed by 5 bases and J by 10 bases, 10 bases remained unmatched. This CDR3 has 13 residues. The CDR3 sequence is CAWARGTSGEQFF. In DNA form, the CDR3 reads TGTGCCTGGGCCAGGGGAACTAGCGGCGAGCAGTTCTTC.

The chain couples TRBV5-1 to TRBJ1-6; weak D call: TRBD1 (6 bases). V was trimmed by 6 bases and J by 3 bases, leaving 13 bases between them. The germline V gene has CDR1 SGHRS and CDR2 YFSETQ. This CDR3 region has 15 residues. The CDR3 is CASNPRTDYNSPLHF. CDR3 in DNA: TGCGCCAGCAACCCCCGGACAGACTATAATTCACCCCTCCACTTT.

This chain connects TRBV19 to TRBJ2-7; maybe TRBD2 (6 bases). The length of the CDR3 is 14 residues. The germline V gene encodes CDR1 LNHDA and CDR2 SQIVND (reference sequence). Trimming left V 4 bases short and J 7 bases short, with 17 bases between. DNA of the CDR3: TGTGCCAGTAGTAACTCCCCGGGGGATTGGGAGCAGTACTTC. It specifies CASSNSPGDWEQYF.

In the case of this clone: The same CDR3 can be traced to other DNA sequences in this sample. The genes are TRBV5-4 and TRBJ1-6; D gene unclear. The CDR3 consists of 11 residues. CDR1 and CDR2 (germline): SGHNT, YYREEE (reference sequence). Between the trimmed V and J ends, which lost 0 bases and 12 bases, there was a span of 4 bases. The CDR3 sequence is CASSLGGPLHF. The CDR3 DNA reads TGTGCCAGCAGCTTGGGGGGACCCCTCCACTTT.

The chain has TRBV5-8 and TRBJ1-1, with D possibly being TRBD1 (6 bases). The CDR3 is 11 amino acids. The germline V and J ends were trimmed by 9 bases and 4 bases, with 10 bases remaining between them. CDR1 is SGHTS and CDR2 is YDEGEE in the germline V gene. Here the CDR3 reads CATYRATEAFF. CDR3 in DNA: TGTGCCACATACAGGGCCACTGAAGCTTTCTTT. Filled out from reference TRBV5-8 and TRBJ1-1, the complete variable domain reads EAGVTQSPTHLIKTRGQQATLRCSPISGHTSVYWYQQALGLGLQFLLWYDEGEERNRGNFPPRFSGRQFPNYSSELNVNALELEDSALYLCATYRATEAFFGQGTRLTVV.

As for this clone: An end of the junction differs from the germline gene, which may be a read error. The chain employs TRBV6-2 or TRBV6-3 and TRBJ1-4; D gene ambiguous. The CDR3 is 15 amino acids. Germline CDR1 and CDR2: MNHEY and SVGEGT. The CDR3 coding sequence is TGTGCCAGCAGCTCGGCGGCAGCAACTAGTGAAAAACTGTTTTTT. This codes for CASSSAAATSEKLFF.

The chain links TRBV6-6 to TRBJ2-2, with D uncertain. V was clipped by 3 bases and J by 0 bases, with 8 bases between them. CDR1 and CDR2 from the germline V gene are MNHNY and SVGAGI (reference sequence). The CDR3 covers 15 residues. CDR3 DNA sequence: TGTGCCAGCAGTTATCAAGCGTCGAACACCGGGGAGCTGTTTTTT. Amino acids: CASSYQASNTGELFF.

The CDR3 sequence is CASSLRQGESYGYTF. The CDR3 nucleotides read TGTGCCAGCAGCTTACGACAGGGGGAAAGCTATGGCTACACCTTC. The chain has TRBV7-2 and TRBJ1-2; 9 bases line up with TRBD1. The CDR3 loop spans 15 amino acids. The V gene end was trimmed by 2 bases and the J gene end by 4 bases; junction bases not matched to a gene: 5. Germline V gene lookup returns CDR1 SGHTA and CDR2 FQGNSA.

The CDR3 nucleotides are TGTGCCAGTAGTGGCTTAGGATGGGGCGAGCAGTACTTC. It encodes CASSGLGWGEQYF. The chain couples TRBV19 to TRBJ2-7; D is undetermined. This CDR3 comprises 13 residues. The V gene lost 5 bases and the J gene lost 6 bases, with 14 bases spanning the gap. CDR1 is LNHDA and CDR2 is SQIVND in the germline V gene (reference sequence).

The rearrangement links TRBV25-1 to TRBJ2-7; 7 nucleotides match TRBD2. With 3 bases clipped from V and 1 base from J, the junction kept 9 bases outside the gene matches. The CDR3 consists of 16 residues. The V gene's germline CDR1 is MGHDK and CDR2 SYGVNS. The CDR3 DNA sequence: TGTGCCAGCAGTGACCTCAGCGGGACGGTATCCTACGAGCAGTACTTC. Translated, it gives CASSDLSGTVSYEQYF.

J is TRBJ2-3 and V is TRBV5-8, with TRBD1 identical over 8 bases. This CDR3 is built from 14 residues. The V and J ends lost 1 base and 6 bases, in that order; junction bases with no gene match: 4. Per germline, CDR1 SGHTS and CDR2 YDEGEE. The CDR3 DNA is TGTGCCAGCAGCTTGTCAGGGGGCTCGGATACGCAGTATTTT. Translated: CASSLSGGSDTQYF.

The genes are TRBV7-3 and TRBJ2-6; D gene unclear. This CDR3 contains 16 residues. CDR1 is SGHTA and CDR2 is FQGTGA in the germline V gene. V was cut by 2 bases and J by 0 bases, with 8 bases left in between. The CDR3 is CASSLQENSGANVLTF. The CDR3 bases are TGTGCCAGCAGCTTACAGGAAAACTCTGGGGCCAACGTCCTGACTTTC.

The V and J genes are TRBV7-2 and TRBJ1-5; TRBD1 agrees at 11 bases. Trimming at V came to 4 bases and at J to 7 bases, leaving 6 bases not matched to a gene. The CDR3 runs 15 residues. CDR1 SGHTA and CDR2 FQGNSA come from the germline V gene. This CDR3 is CASSWTGGAGQPQHF. CDR3 in DNA: TGTGCCAGCAGCTGGACAGGGGGCGCGGGGCAGCCCCAGCATTTT.

Only a few counts were recorded for this clone. This chain connects TRBV7-3 to TRBJ2-1, with 8 bases fitting TRBD2. The germline CDR1 and CDR2 sequences are SGHTA and FQGTGA. The CDR3 consists of 13 residues. V was pared by 2 bases and J by 9 bases, with 3 bases of the junction left unmatched. The CDR3 protein is CASSLRREVEQFF. Written as DNA, the CDR3 is TGTGCCAGCAGCTTACGGCGGGAGGTTGAGCAGTTCTTC. Supplemented by reference TRBV7-3 and TRBJ2-1, the full variable domain reads GAGVSQTPSNKVTEKGKYVELRCDPISGHTALYWYRQSLGQGPEFLIYFQGTGAADDSGLPNDRFFAVRPEGSVSTLKIQRTERGDSAVYLCASSLRREVEQFFGPGTRLTVL.

The genes are TRBV11-2 and TRBJ1-2; the D gene is possibly TRBD1 (5 bases). CDR3 length equals 13 residues. V lost 5 bases and J lost 2, with 9 bases in between. The germline CDR1 and CDR2 sequences are SGHAT and FQNNGV. The CDR3, as DNA: TGTGCCAGCAGCCTGGGACGGAACTATGGCTACACCTTC. As protein: CASSLGRNYGYTF.

This rearrangement joins TRBV9 to TRBJ2-1; either TRBD1 or TRBD2 may fit D (5 bases each). Trimming pared 5 bases from V and 0 bases from J, leaving 21 bases between. The CDR3 runs 18 residues. CDR1 and CDR2 from the germline V gene are SGDLS and YYNGEE. DNA of the CDR3: TGTGCCAGCAGGATCCGACGGGGCCACAGAAGCTCCTACAATGAGCAGTTCTTC. Translation: CASRIRRGHRSSYNEQFF.

The V and J genes are TRBV5-4 and TRBJ1-1; unclear D gene. Germline CDR1 reads SGHNT; CDR2 reads YYREEE (reference sequence). The V end lost 4 bases, the J end lost 3 bases, and 13 bases lay between the germline ends. The CDR3 covers 14 residues. CDR3 in amino acids: CASSLDLSDTEAFF. The CDR3 nucleotides are TGTGCCAGCAGCCTCGACCTGTCGGACACTGAAGCTTTCTTT.

The gene calls are TRBV5-6 and TRBJ2-7; the D is unclear. V was pared by 2 bases and J by 2 bases, with 8 bases between. Per germline, CDR1 SGHDT and CDR2 YYEEEE. The CDR3 consists of 13 residues. The CDR3 DNA follows: TGTGCCAGCAGCTTCGGTGGGACCTACGAGCAGTACTTC. Residues: CASSFGGTYEQYF.

The chain couples TRBV18 to TRBJ2-5; D possibly corresponds to TRBD1 (6 bases). Germline CDR1 reads KGHSH; CDR2 reads LQKENI. The V end was cut by 2 bases, the J end by 3 bases, with 10 bases between. This CDR3 region has 14 residues. The CDR3 loop reads CASSPVEGEETQYF. The CDR3 DNA follows: TGTGCCAGCTCACCAGTAGAGGGGGAAGAGACCCAGTACTTC.

The chain carries TRBV14 and TRBJ1-5; D not certain. The CDR3 covers 13 residues. Germline V lookup: CDR1 SGHDN, CDR2 FVKESK. Trimming stripped 0 bases from V and 6 bases from J, with 6 bases between. The CDR3 region is CASSQDLGQPQHF. The DNA of the CDR3 is TGTGCCAGCAGCCAAGATCTGGGTCAGCCCCAGCATTTT.

The chain has TRBV11-1 and TRBJ2-1, with 9 bases fitting TRBD1. The CDR3 contains 15 residues. Germline-derived CDR1 and CDR2 are SGHAT and FQDESV (reference sequence). The V gene end was trimmed by 4 bases and the J gene end by 6 bases; junction bases not matched to a gene: 7. CDR3 amino acids: CASSSGQGRSNEQFF. CDR3 nucleotides: TGTGCCAGCAGCTCGGGACAGGGTAGGAGCAATGAGCAGTTCTTC.

The chain uses TRBV30 and TRBJ2-2, with D maybe TRBD2 (6 bases). The CDR3 has 15 residues. Per the germline V gene, CDR1 is GTSNPN and CDR2 is SVGIG (reference sequence). The germline V and J ends were trimmed by 4 bases and 2 bases, with 14 bases remaining between them. The CDR3 region is CAWTVGLTNTGELFF. The CDR3 DNA follows: TGTGCCTGGACCGTGGGACTTACTAACACCGGGGAGCTGTTTTTT.

The V gene is TRBV18, the J gene TRBJ1-1; D remains ambiguous. The V gene lost 1 base and the J gene lost 1 base, with 13 bases spanning the gap. The CDR3 totals 16 residues. The germline V gene has CDR1 KGHSH and CDR2 LQKENI. The CDR3: CASSPLGLAQNTEAFF. CDR3 DNA: TGTGCCAGCTCACCACTAGGACTGGCTCAGAACACTGAAGCTTTCTTT.

This chain links TRBV7-9 with TRBJ1-2; 9 bases agree with TRBD1. CDR1 is SEHNR and CDR2 is FQNEAQ in the germline V gene (reference sequence). V dropped 3 bases and J dropped 6; count of bases not matched to a gene: 11. This CDR3 comprises 16 residues. The CDR3 coding sequence is TGTGCCAGCAGCTTTCCCGGGGACAGGGTTGAAAATGGCTACACCTTC. Its translation is CASSFPGDRVENGYTF.

V usage is TRBV6-4 and J usage is TRBJ2-5; D remains unclear. CDR1 and CDR2 (germline): MRHNA, SNTAGT. V lost 8 bases to trimming and J lost 2 bases, with 12 bases between them. The CDR3 contains 13 residues. DNA for the CDR3: TGTGCCAGCTCCCCGAGCCCGCAAGAGACCCAGTACTTC. Protein sequence: CASSPSPQETQYF.

This chain links TRBV7-2 with TRBJ2-7; D gene unclear. CDR1 and CDR2 (germline): SGHTA, FQGNSA. V lost 5 bases to trimming and J lost 1 base, with 12 bases between them. This CDR3 comprises 14 residues. CDR3 loop: CASSLQVISYEQYF. In nucleotides, the CDR3 is TGTGCCAGCAGCCTTCAGGTGATTTCCTACGAGCAGTACTTC.